This T cell receptor (beta chain) was captured in a study of Ad26.COV2.S vaccination and SARS-CoV-2 variants. The wider study: Once, or twice with 56 days between doses, Ad26.COV2.S was given intramuscularly.

The germline V gene has CDR1 SGHDT and CDR2 YYEEEE. This CDR3 region has 16 residues. The V end lost 1 base, the J end lost 0 bases, and 11 bases lay between the germline ends. Treatment in this sample: 19 received Ad26.COV2.S at low or high dose, single or two shots; roughly 5 received placebo; per-sample allocation not given. Each sample was drawn 63 days after the first injection (of vaccine or placebo). It was an adult aged 18-55 years in Boston who was the donor. Assay used: immunoSEQ multiplex PCR; TCRdb lists only in-frame clones, some missing. The data contain 300,000 to 450,000 clones, roughly 84% of them singletons.

The sequence was obtained from a person aged 18-65 years who received the Ad26.COV2.S COVID-19 vaccine or a placebo. The sample in question was peripheral blood, obtained in a trial of Ad26.COV2.S vaccine versus placebo. This chain links TRBV5-6 with TRBJ1-5; D is perhaps TRBD1 (6 bases). The CDR3 reads CASSLTRGISNQPQHF. The CDR3 DNA is TGTGCCAGCAGCTTGACCAGGGGCATTAGCAATCAGCCCCAGCATTTT. Filled out from reference TRBV5-6 and TRBJ1-5, the complete variable domain reads DAGVTQSPTHLIKTRGQQVTLRCSPKSGHDTVSWYQQALGQGPQFIFQYYEEEERQRGNFPDRFSGHQFPNYSSELNVNALLLGDSALYLCASSLTRGISNQPQHFGDGTRLSIL.